The clone carrying this T cell receptor (beta chain) turned up a few times. Its specificity is not known. RNA transcripts served as the template for amplifying TCR beta CDR3 regions. Using the HTBI primer set, a first-round RT-PCR was run on the TCR CDR3. TCRdb redid the calling of the multiplex PCR reads with MiXCR, one entry per CDR3 protein. The repertoire has about half a million distinct CDR3 sequences, approximately 22% of them found once; the top ten carry around 47%. These data are taken from a study of T cells in Graves' hyperthyroidism and ophthalmopathy. Study-level results: Clonotypes that were expanded in thyroid above 0.001 mostly appeared in blood too.

Among ophthalmopathy patients, the Clinical Activity Score reached at least 3, the NOSPECS grade reached at least 4, and duration remained under 3 months. Fresh 10 ml peripheral blood yielded PBMCs. The TCR originated in a woman in her seventies with Graves' ophthalmopathy. The material sequenced was blood.

The CDR3 DNA is TGCAGTGCTAAGGGTACGGGAGGGGGTTACAATGAGCAGTTCTTC. Its protein product is CSAKGTGGGYNEQFF. V gene TRBV20-1 combines with J gene TRBJ2-1, with 8 nucleotides matching TRBD2. V lost 4 bases and J lost 4; bases outside the gene matches: 9. The CDR3 covers 15 residues. CDR1 DFQATT and CDR2 SNEGSKA come from the germline V gene (reference sequence).